What follows are 26 T cell receptor beta chains derived from one specimen sequenced in a study of blood T cell repertoires in COVID-19. The method was immunoSEQ multiplex PCR; TCRdb's version includes in-frame clones alone and lacks a portion of them. This sample has 490,000 or so clones, with 88% found just once. The sample comprised PBMCs or T cells enriched from blood (not recorded which). Receptor source: a woman aged 40 to 49 who had recovered from COVID-19.

The CDR3 region is CASSVSLAFRLHEQFF. The CDR3 bases are TGTGCCAGCAGCGTATCACTAGCGTTTCGGCTCCATGAGCAGTTCTTC. The chain combines TRBV7-2 with TRBJ2-1; TRBD2 aligns across 7 bases. The germline V gene has CDR1 SGHTA and CDR2 FQGNSA. Trimming cost V 5 bases and J 8 bases; bases outside gene matches: 15. The CDR3 runs to 16 residues.

With regard to this clone: Other DNA sequences from this sample encode an identical CDR3 as well. The genes are TRBV19 and TRBJ1-1; no clear D gene. Germline V CDR1 and CDR2: LNHDA, SQIVND (reference sequence). The V gene lost 2 bases and the J gene lost 2 bases, with 6 bases spanning the gap. This CDR3 is built from 13 residues. CDR3 in DNA: TGTGCCAGTAGTATACTTCTAAACACTGAAGCTTTCTTT. This codes for CASSILLNTEAFF.

This chain uses TRBV20-1 with TRBJ2-1; TRBD1 might be the D (5 bases). The CDR3 has 12 residues. Trimming pared 3 bases from V and 5 bases from J, leaving 8 bases between. Germline CDR1 reads DFQATT; CDR2 reads SNEGSKA (reference sequence). The CDR3 protein is CSASKGNNEQFF. The CDR3 DNA is TGCAGTGCTAGTAAGGGGAACAATGAGCAGTTCTTC.

The chain is built from TRBV24-1 and TRBJ2-3; 8 bases are a match to TRBD2. Germline loops: CDR1 KGHDR, CDR2 SFDVKD. V shed 4 bases, J shed 5 bases, and the junction held 7 bases outside the gene matches. This CDR3 has 15 residues. The CDR3 nucleotides read TGTGCCACCAGTGACCCGACTAGCGCGAGAGATACGCAGTATTTT. Protein sequence: CATSDPTSARDTQYF.

The chain carries TRBV14 and TRBJ2-3, with 10 bases that match TRBD2. The J segment lost 10 bases and the V segment lost 2 bases, leaving 12 bases of the junction unmatched. The germline gives CDR1 SGHDN, CDR2 FVKESK. The CDR3 runs 16 residues. This chain's CDR3 is CASSQLSSGRASAQYF. The DNA of the CDR3 is TGTGCCAGCAGCCAATTATCGAGCGGGAGGGCCTCAGCGCAGTATTTT.

In this sample, this clone turned up a few times. The V call is TRBV18, the J call TRBJ2-2; 11 nucleotides agree with TRBD1. CDR1 KGHSH and CDR2 LQKENI come from the germline V gene. With 8 bases clipped from V and 5 bases from J, the junction kept 7 bases outside the gene matches. This CDR3 is 15 amino acids long. CDR3 nucleotide sequence: TGTGCCAGCGCCTCCGGGACAGGGGGTACCGGGGAGCTGTTTTTT. As protein: CASASGTGGTGELFF.

The chain joins TRBV3-1 (or the pseudogene TRBV3-2) to TRBJ2-1; 10 bases are shared with TRBD2. Looked up from germline, CDR1 is LGHDT and CDR2 is YNNKEL (reference sequence). The CDR3 has 16 amino acids. The J segment lost 9 bases and the V segment lost 0 bases, leaving 8 bases of the junction unmatched. The CDR3, as DNA: TGTGCCAGCAGCCAAGATAAGGCTAGCGGGAGTAGTGAGCAGTTCTTC. Protein: CASSQDKASGSSEQFF.

This clone was counted a few times. CDR3 nucleotide sequence: TGTGCCAGCAGTTTGTCAGGGAACACTGAAGCTTTCTTT. It yields the protein CASSLSGNTEAFF. This rearrangement joins TRBV6-2 or TRBV6-3 to TRBJ1-1; D unresolved. Germline V lookup: CDR1 MNHEY, CDR2 SVGEGT. Trimming stripped 4 bases from V and 1 base from J, with 7 bases between. CDR3 length equals 13 residues.

This clone was recorded only once. The chain links TRBV27 to TRBJ1-5, with 7 bases fitting TRBD1. Germline values: CDR1 MNHEY, CDR2 SMNVEV (reference sequence). The CDR3 has 13 amino acids. With 0 bases clipped from V and 11 bases from J, the junction kept 4 bases outside the gene matches. The CDR3 region is CASSLSHRGAQHF. For the CDR3, the DNA is TGTGCCAGCAGTTTATCGCACAGGGGTGCCCAGCATTTT.

The chain is built from TRBV10-3 and TRBJ1-2; a possible D gene is TRBD1 (6 bases). V lost 3 bases to trimming and J lost 1 base, with 21 bases between them. The CDR3 is 18 amino acids. Germline CDR1 and CDR2: ENHRY and SYGVKD. The CDR3 nucleotides are TGTGCCATCAGTGAAGAGTGGGGAGCTGACAGGTTTAACTATGGCTACACCTTC. It encodes CAISEEWGADRFNYGYTF.

This clone was found a few times. The chain combines TRBV27 with TRBJ1-2; weak D call: TRBD1 (6 bases). Germline values: CDR1 MNHEY, CDR2 SMNVEV (reference sequence). The CDR3 spans 15 residues. V was shortened by 2 bases and J by 6 bases, with 16 bases between the two germline ends. The CDR3, as DNA: TGTGCCAGCAGTTTACAAATGTGGACAGCCGATGGCTACACCTTC. The encoded protein is CASSLQMWTADGYTF.

V gene TRBV7-6 combines with J gene TRBJ1-3; D possibly corresponds to TRBD1 (6 bases). Germline V lookup: CDR1 SGHVS, CDR2 FNYEAQ. The CDR3 is 16 residues long. Trimming shortened V by 5 bases and J by 4 bases, and 18 bases separated the two germline ends. The CDR3 region has the DNA TGTGCCAGCAGCCCAAACCCAACAGGGCCCGGAAACACCATATATTTT. It is translated as CASSPNPTGPGNTIYF.

V is TRBV4-1 and J is TRBJ2-2; 7 bases fit TRBD2. This CDR3 region has 14 residues. V lost 6 bases and J lost 6; bases outside the gene matches: 7. Germline V CDR1 and CDR2: MGHRA, YSYEKL. The CDR3 sequence: CASSASGEAGELFF. CDR3 in DNA: TGCGCCAGCAGTGCTAGCGGCGAGGCCGGGGAGCTGTTTTTT.

This chain uses TRBV11-2 with TRBJ2-4; D not resolved. Trimming took 0 bases from V and 13 from J, leaving 7 bases between them. The CDR3 contains 11 residues. CDR1 and CDR2 (germline): SGHAT, FQNNGV. CDR3: CASSLEGRQYF. The CDR3 DNA reads TGTGCCAGCAGCTTAGAGGGCAGGCAGTACTTC.

This clone was seen a handful of times. J is TRBJ2-3 and V is TRBV4-2; the match to TRBD2 covers 9 bases. The CDR3 loop spans 16 amino acids. Per germline, CDR1 LGHNA and CDR2 YNFKEQ. Trimming removed 0 bases from V and 3 bases from J; junction bases left unmatched: 4. The CDR3 nucleotides read TGTGCCAGCAGCCAAGATAGCCTAGCGGGAACAGATACGCAGTATTTT. Translation gives CASSQDSLAGTDTQYF.

This chain uses TRBV5-1 with TRBJ1-2; maybe TRBD1 (6 bases). Per the germline V gene, CDR1 is SGHRS and CDR2 is YFSETQ. CDR3 length: 13 residues. The V end was cut by 3 bases, the J end by 5 bases, with 11 bases between. In nucleotides, the CDR3 is TGCGCCAGCAGCTACGACAGGAAATATGGCTACACCTTC. It specifies CASSYDRKYGYTF. The entire variable domain, with the rest obtained from reference TRBV5-1 and TRBJ1-2, is as follows: KAGVTQTPRYLIKTRGQQVTLSCSPISGHRSVSWYQQTPGQGLQFLFEYFSETQRNKGNFPGRFSGRQFSNSRSEMNVSTLELGDSALYLCASSYDRKYGYTFGSGTRLTVV.

This chain joins TRBV7-6 and TRBJ1-1; no clear D gene. This CDR3 spans 12 amino acids. Trimming cost V 5 bases and J 4 bases, with 8 bases left between them. CDR1 and CDR2 from the germline V gene are SGHVS and FNYEAQ. CDR3 residues: CASSREGTEAFF. The CDR3 region has the DNA TGTGCCAGCAGCCGGGAAGGCACTGAAGCTTTCTTT.

The V and J genes are TRBV4-3 and TRBJ2-3, with 8 bases aligning to TRBD2. The CDR3 sequence is 16 residues long. The germline V gene has CDR1 LGHNA and CDR2 YSLEER. Unmatched junction bases numbered 4, after V lost 0 bases and J lost 2 bases. CDR3: CASSQDTSGYTDTQYF. CDR3 DNA sequence: TGCGCCAGCAGCCAAGACACTAGCGGTTACACAGATACGCAGTATTTT.

CDR3: CASRTGVGGTGELFF. The CDR3 bases are TGTGCCAGCAGAACCGGGGTCGGGGGCACCGGGGAGCTGTTTTTT. The rearrangement uses TRBV5-4 and TRBJ2-2, with D possibly matching TRBD2 (6 bases). The germline V and J ends were trimmed by 5 bases and 4 bases, with 15 bases remaining between them. Germline CDR1 SGHNT, CDR2 YYREEE (reference sequence). The CDR3 extends over 15 amino acids.

The V call is TRBV6-5, the J call TRBJ2-7; perhaps TRBD2 as D (6 bases). There are 12 residues in the CDR3. Trimming removed 8 bases at V and 0 bases at J, with 8 bases between. CDR1 MNHEY and CDR2 SVGAGI come from the germline V gene. The CDR3 sequence is CASWEVSYEQYF. The DNA of the CDR3 is TGTGCCAGCTGGGAGGTCTCCTACGAGCAGTACTTC.

The V and J genes are TRBV11-2 and TRBJ2-7; a weak D match, TRBD1 (5 bases). This CDR3 spans 15 amino acids. V shed 5 bases and J shed 1 base, with 15 bases lying between them. The germline CDR1 and CDR2 sequences are SGHAT and FQNNGV. The CDR3 here is CASSDLETASYEQYF. The CDR3 DNA follows: TGTGCCAGCAGCGACCTTGAGACAGCGTCCTACGAGCAGTACTTC.

The chain uses TRBV11-2 and TRBJ2-7; 7 nucleotides align to TRBD2. The germline gives CDR1 SGHAT, CDR2 FQNNGV. The CDR3 is made up of 16 amino acids. V lost 5 bases, J lost 6 bases, and 16 bases stayed unmatched. The CDR3 region is CASSRSTGRPGIEQYF. The CDR3 nucleotides are TGTGCCAGCAGCCGGTCCACCGGGAGGCCCGGGATCGAGCAGTACTTC.

The chain joins TRBV3-1 (or the pseudogene TRBV3-2) to TRBJ1-2; no clear D gene. The germline V gene has CDR1 LGHDT and CDR2 YNNKEL (reference sequence). This CDR3 is built from 14 residues. The V and J ends lost 4 bases and 8 bases respectively, with 17 bases between them. This chain's CDR3 is CASSPVTRMGGYTF. Here the CDR3 DNA reads TGTGCCAGCAGCCCCGTGACCCGGATGGGCGGCTACACCTTC.

The genes are TRBV29-1 and TRBJ1-1; D not certain. V dropped 6 bases and J dropped 0 bases, with 11 bases sitting between them. Germline V lookup: CDR1 SQVTM, CDR2 ANQGSEA. There are 13 residues in the CDR3. As DNA, the CDR3 is TGCAGCGTACAGAAACAGCTGAACACTGAAGCTTTCTTT. Translated, it gives CSVQKQLNTEAFF.

This clone was recorded a few times. The chain carries TRBV19 and TRBJ2-7, with D tentatively TRBD1 (6 bases). Between the trimmed V and J ends, which lost 4 bases and 3 bases, there was a span of 10 bases. The CDR3 is 13 residues long. Germline values: CDR1 LNHDA, CDR2 SQIVND (reference sequence). The CDR3 protein is CASSNGRGYEQYF. The CDR3 DNA reads TGTGCCAGTAGTAATGGCAGGGGCTACGAGCAGTACTTC.

This chain uses TRBV10-3 with TRBJ2-1; the match to TRBD2 covers 8 bases. Germline V gene sequence: CDR1 ENHRY, CDR2 SYGVKD. V dropped 6 bases and J dropped 0; count of bases not matched to a gene: 7. The CDR3 is 16 residues long. The CDR3 spells CAISGIAGFSYNEQFF. In nucleotides, the CDR3 is TGTGCCATCAGCGGAATAGCGGGATTCTCCTACAATGAGCAGTTCTTC.